This T cell receptor (beta chain) was profiled in a study of T cells in Graves' hyperthyroidism and ophthalmopathy. In the study overall: Peripheral blood samples were taken at initial diagnosis, prior to any treatment. Study conclusions and caveats: Blood held most thyroid clonotypes expanded above 0.001 frequency.

Points on this clonotype: The antigen remains unidentified.

Each diagnosis drew on symptoms, thyroxine, TRAb, thyroid ultrasound and orbital computed tomography findings. The CDR3 spans 11 residues. The junction had 7 bases not matched to a gene; V was cut back by 7 bases and J by 8 bases. Looked up from germline, CDR1 is DFQATT and CDR2 is SNEGSKA (reference sequence). Amplified regions were TCR beta CDR3 sequences from RNA transcripts. RT-PCR in the first round (using the HTBI primer set) targeted the TCR CDR3. TCRdb fed the multiplex PCR reads into MiXCR, producing one record per CDR3 protein. The sample gives fewer than 900,000 distinct CDR3 sequences, around 15% of which show up once; about 8.4% is in the top ten.

The TCR comes from a man younger than 30 with Graves' hyperthyroidism. The gene calls are TRBV20-1 and TRBJ1-1, with 7 bases fitting TRBD1. Sequenced sample: blood. The CDR3 DNA reads as TGCAGTGGCGACCGGGACAGAGAAGCTTTCTTT. This sequence encodes CSGDRDREAFF.